The 32 T cell receptor beta chains below all came from one sample that was sequenced in a study of cytomegalovirus exposure and HLA in healthy donors. Vbeta (60) and Jbeta (13) primers were used in the PCR. Profiling relied on immunoSEQ multiplex PCR, and the TCRdb table lists in-frame clones only, not all of them. This sample has some 78,000 clones; about 80% occur once, and the top ten carry roughly a quarter. Material for sequencing was PBMCs. Receptors originate from a woman aged 45 to 65 in good health and CMV-seropositive.

V gene TRBV6-5 combines with J gene TRBJ2-7; a weak D match, TRBD1 (6 bases). Germline V gives CDR1 MNHEY, CDR2 SVGAGI. CDR3 length: 15 amino acids. The germline V and J ends were trimmed by 0 bases and 5 bases, with 14 bases remaining between them. The CDR3 protein is CASSYSGHRADEQYF. Written as DNA, the CDR3 is TGTGCCAGCAGTTACTCGGGGCACAGGGCGGACGAGCAGTACTTC.

The gene calls are TRBV15 and TRBJ1-3, with a possible D match to TRBD1 (5 bases). The CDR3 is 16 amino acids. Trimming stripped 0 bases from V and 1 base from J, with 10 bases between. Germline values: CDR1 LNHNV, CDR2 YYDKDF (reference sequence). CDR3 in DNA: TGTGCCACCAGCAGAGATGTAGGGGTATCTGGAAACACCATATATTTT. Protein product: CATSRDVGVSGNTIYF.

The chain links TRBV6-6 to TRBJ2-2, with D possibly being TRBD2 (6 bases). The V end was cut by 6 bases, the J end by 5 bases, with 13 bases between. The CDR3 runs to 14 residues. Germline CDR1 reads MNHNY; CDR2 reads SVGAGI (reference sequence). As DNA, the CDR3 is TGTGCCAGCAGCACCGGCGCGGGAACCGGGGAGCTGTTTTTT. This gives the protein CASSTGAGTGELFF.

In its sample, this clone was seen once. V is TRBV27 and J is TRBJ1-1; 7 bases fit TRBD1. V lost 5 bases to trimming and J lost 0 bases; unmatched junction nucleotides: 6. Germline-derived CDR1 and CDR2 are MNHEY and SMNVEV (reference sequence). The CDR3 totals 15 residues. The CDR3 loop is CASSAQGIMNTEAFF. CDR3 coding DNA: TGTGCCAGCAGTGCACAGGGGATCATGAACACTGAAGCTTTCTTT.

The chain couples TRBV7-2 to TRBJ2-1; possibly TRBD2 for D (5 bases). Germline loops: CDR1 SGHTA, CDR2 FQGNSA. Trimming cost V 5 bases and J 4 bases, with 9 bases left between them. There are 13 residues in the CDR3. The CDR3 loop is CASSPGVYNEQFF. The CDR3 DNA is TGTGCCAGCAGCCCCGGGGTTTACAATGAGCAGTTCTTC.

This clone came up once. The CDR3 DNA reads TGTGCCAGCAGTATCGACAGGGTCGGGAATGAAAAACTGTTTTTT. Protein: CASSIDRVGNEKLFF. This rearrangement joins TRBV2 to TRBJ1-4; 7 nucleotides agree with TRBD1. Germline V CDR1 and CDR2: SNHLY, FYNNEI. The CDR3 contains 15 residues. Trimming removed 5 bases from V and 5 bases from J; junction bases left unmatched: 8. The full variable domain, rest sourced from reference TRBV2 and TRBJ1-4, is EPEVTQTPSHQVTQMGQEVILRCVPISNHLYFYWYRQILGQKVEFLVSFYNNEISEKSEIFDDQFSVERPDGSNFTLKIRSTKLEDSAMYFCASSIDRVGNEKLFFGSGTQLSVL.

The chain links TRBV15 to TRBJ2-4; weak D call: TRBD1 (5 bases). V lost 0 bases and J lost 0, with 15 bases in between. CDR1 and CDR2 (germline): LNHNV, YYDKDF (reference sequence). The CDR3 runs to 18 residues. The chain's CDR3 is CATSRDFQGQLAKNIQYF. CDR3 DNA sequence: TGTGCCACCAGCAGAGATTTCCAGGGTCAGCTAGCCAAAAACATTCAGTACTTC. Filled out from reference TRBV15 and TRBJ2-4, the complete variable domain reads DAMVIQNPRYQVTQFGKPVTLSCSQTLNHNVMYWYQQKSSQAPKLLFHYYDKDFNNEADTPDNFQSRRPNTSFCFLDIRSPGLGDTAMYLCATSRDFQGQLAKNIQYFGAGTRLSVL.

V and J are TRBV11-2 and TRBJ2-3; the match to TRBD2 covers 8 bases. CDR3 size: 15 residues. J was trimmed by 1 base and V by 2 bases; bases with no gene match: 2. Germline V gene lookup returns CDR1 SGHAT and CDR2 FQNNGV. The CDR3 loop reads CASSLQRGRTDTQYF. The CDR3 coding sequence is TGTGCCAGCAGCTTACAGCGGGGGCGCACAGATACGCAGTATTTT.

This clone was observed a single time. The gene calls are TRBV5-1 and TRBJ2-1, with TRBD2 matching over 12 bases. The junction had 6 bases not matched to a gene; V was cut back by 1 base and J by 7 bases. Looked up from germline, CDR1 is SGHRS and CDR2 is YFSETQ. This CDR3 region has 16 residues. In DNA form, the CDR3 reads TGCGCCAGCAGCTTGTCTCTAGCGGGAGGGCAAAATGAGCAGTTCTTC. Translation: CASSLSLAGGQNEQFF.

The V call is TRBV6-1, the J call TRBJ2-2; tentative D call: TRBD1 (6 bases). The CDR3 contains 15 residues. Germline V gene lookup returns CDR1 MNHNS and CDR2 SASEGT. Between the trimmed V and J ends, which lost 8 bases and 0 bases, there was a span of 13 bases. CDR3 sequence (DNA): TGTGCCAGCTTACCGGGACACTCGAACACCGGGGAGCTGTTTTTT. The encoded protein is CASLPGHSNTGELFF.

V and J are TRBV4-1 and TRBJ1-1; 8 bases map to TRBD1. CDR1 and CDR2 from the germline V gene are MGHRA and YSYEKL. The CDR3 extends over 15 amino acids. V trimming: 6 bases; J trimming: 1 base; junction bases outside the gene matches: 7. CDR3: CASRRTGSKNTEAFF. The DNA for the CDR3 is TGCGCCAGCAGGCGGACAGGGTCGAAGAACACTGAAGCTTTCTTT.

This chain connects TRBV18 to TRBJ1-2, with a possible D match to TRBD1 (6 bases). Germline V gene data show CDR1 as KGHSH and CDR2 as LQKENI. V gave up 2 bases and J gave up 8 bases, with 12 bases separating them. The length of the CDR3 is 13 residues. In DNA form, the CDR3 reads TGTGCCAGCTCACCAGTCAGAGACAGGGGCTACACCTTC. It codes for CASSPVRDRGYTF.

The J gene is TRBJ2-5, the V gene TRBV6-1, with D tentatively TRBD2 (6 bases). Germline CDR1 reads MNHNS; CDR2 reads SASEGT. Trimming pared 7 bases from V and 0 bases from J, leaving 12 bases between. The CDR3 totals 14 residues. The CDR3 nucleotides are TGTGCCAGCAAGGAGGGCCTCCACCAAGAGACCCAGTACTTC. As protein: CASKEGLHQETQYF.

V usage is TRBV30 and J usage is TRBJ2-2, with TRBD2 matching over 7 bases. This CDR3 spans 14 amino acids. Germline values: CDR1 GTSNPN, CDR2 SVGIG (reference sequence). V shed 3 bases, J shed 4 bases, and the junction held 5 bases outside the gene matches. The DNA of the CDR3 is TGTGCCTGGAGCGGACTAGTGAGCACCGGGGAGCTGTTTTTT. Translating gives CAWSGLVSTGELFF.

The chain links TRBV7-9 to TRBJ2-7; a possible D gene is TRBD2 (5 bases). V was clipped by 4 bases and J by 6 bases, with 19 bases between them. CDR1 is SEHNR and CDR2 is FQNEAQ in the germline V gene (reference sequence). The CDR3 has 15 residues. This CDR3 reads CASSSSGLGIREQYV. In DNA form, the CDR3 reads TGTGCCAGCAGCTCGTCCGGGCTCGGGATCCGCGAGCAGTACGTC.

V gene TRBV19 combines with J gene TRBJ2-1; 7 bases align to TRBD1. The CDR3 contains 15 residues. Looked up from germline, CDR1 is LNHDA and CDR2 is SQIVND (reference sequence). Trimming at V came to 5 bases and at J to 10 bases, leaving 14 bases not matched to a gene. The CDR3 loop is CASSPGAGGLEEQFF. CDR3 nucleotide sequence: TGTGCCAGTAGTCCCGGTGCAGGGGGATTAGAGGAGCAGTTCTTC. The full variable domain, rest sourced from reference TRBV19 and TRBJ2-1, is DGGITQSPKYLFRKEGQNVTLSCEQNLNHDAMYWYRQDPGQGLRLIYYSQIVNDFQKGDIAEGYSVSREKKESFPLTVTSAQKNPTAFYLCASSPGAGGLEEQFFGPGTRLTVL.

The chain has TRBV7-9 and TRBJ1-1; 10 positions match TRBD1. The CDR3 runs 17 residues. Germline loops: CDR1 SEHNR, CDR2 FQNEAQ (reference sequence). V gave up 1 base and J gave up 4 bases; unmatched junction bases: 9. As DNA, the CDR3 is TGTGCCAGCAGCTTAGGACAGGGGGCTGGACTTCGCACTGAAGCTTTCTTT. This codes for CASSLGQGAGLRTEAFF.

V usage is TRBV2 and J usage is TRBJ2-3; 10 bases fit TRBD2. The J segment lost 4 bases and the V segment lost 8 bases, leaving 9 bases of the junction unmatched. The CDR3 runs to 15 residues. The V gene's germline CDR1 is SNHLY and CDR2 FYNNEI. The CDR3 reads CASERGTSVSDTQYF. The DNA of the CDR3 is TGTGCCAGCGAACGGGGGACTAGCGTGTCAGATACGCAGTATTTT.

The chain combines TRBV10-3 with TRBJ1-2, with TRBD1 matching 9 bases. V was pared by 0 bases and J by 14 bases, with 7 bases of the junction left unmatched. The CDR3 has 13 amino acids. Looked up from germline, CDR1 is ENHRY and CDR2 is SYGVKD. The CDR3 nucleotides read TGTGCCATCAGTGAGTCTTGGGGACAGGGTGGAACCTTC. Translation gives CAISESWGQGGTF.

The chain links TRBV6-1 to TRBJ2-3; 7 bases map to TRBD1. This CDR3 spans 16 amino acids. V gave up 1 base and J gave up 1 base; unmatched junction bases: 5. Germline values: CDR1 MNHNS, CDR2 SASEGT. CDR3 sequence: CASSEEETGGTDTQYF. Here the CDR3 DNA reads TGTGCCAGCAGTGAAGAAGAAACAGGGGGCACAGATACGCAGTATTTT.

This chain links TRBV9 with TRBJ2-1, with 9 positions matching TRBD2. The germline V gene encodes CDR1 SGDLS and CDR2 YYNGEE. After removal of 0 bases from V and 2 bases from J, the junction contained 3 bases not matched to a gene. The length of the CDR3 is 16 residues. The CDR3 DNA reads TGTGCCAGCAGCGTAGGGGCTAGCGGGGCCTACAATGAGCAGTTCTTC. This translates into CASSVGASGAYNEQFF.

This chain links TRBV10-3 with TRBJ1-5; TRBD1 might be the D (5 bases). The germline CDR1 and CDR2 sequences are ENHRY and SYGVKD. V lost 6 bases, J lost 6 bases, and 24 bases lay in between. The CDR3 totals 17 residues. DNA of the CDR3: TGTGCCATCAGGAACCCAGACGGTCCTGGGACTTTTCAGCCCCAGCATTTT. Translated: CAIRNPDGPGTFQPQHF.

The chain is built from TRBV6-5 and TRBJ1-1; TRBD1 might be the D (5 bases). The germline gives CDR1 MNHEY, CDR2 SVGAGI. This CDR3 comprises 14 residues. Trimming took 4 bases from V and 1 from J, leaving 10 bases between them. The CDR3 is CASSSWTTNTEAFF. CDR3 bases: TGTGCCAGCAGTTCCTGGACAACGAACACTGAAGCTTTCTTT.

The table lists this clone with a count of one. V gene TRBV6-4 combines with J gene TRBJ2-7; D uncertain. Looked up from germline, CDR1 is MRHNA and CDR2 is SNTAGT. With 5 bases removed from V and 3 bases from J, the gap between germline ends came to 14 bases. CDR3 length: 14 amino acids. Here the CDR3 reads CASSREQDDYEQYF. The DNA for the CDR3 is TGTGCCAGCAGTAGAGAGCAGGATGACTACGAGCAGTACTTC.

The chain carries TRBV5-1 and TRBJ2-3; 11 bases line up with TRBD2. The V and J ends lost 0 bases and 4 bases, in that order; junction bases with no gene match: 4. CDR1 SGHRS and CDR2 YFSETQ come from the germline V gene. The CDR3 consists of 16 residues. As DNA, the CDR3 is TGCGCCAGCAGCTTGGGGCTAGCGGGGGGCGCAGATACGCAGTATTTT. This codes for CASSLGLAGGADTQYF.

The chain has TRBV5-6 and TRBJ1-3; TRBD1 matches at 7 bases. The CDR3 covers 14 residues. CDR1 is SGHDT and CDR2 is YYEEEE in the germline V gene. V shed 9 bases and J 3 bases; nucleotides not matched to a gene: 9. CDR3 in DNA: TGTGCCACCAACAGGGCAGGGGGTGGAAACACCATATATTTT. Protein sequence: CATNRAGGGNTIYF.

The J gene is TRBJ2-5, the V gene TRBV19; TRBD1 matches 7 bases. Unmatched junction bases numbered 6, after V lost 8 bases and J lost 3 bases. The CDR3 runs to 13 residues. Looked up from germline, CDR1 is LNHDA and CDR2 is SQIVND (reference sequence). CDR3 residues: CASSQGRKETQYF. In DNA form, the CDR3 reads TGTGCCAGTTCACAGGGGCGAAAAGAGACCCAGTACTTC.

This clone has more than one count but fewer than ten. The gene calls are TRBV10-1 and TRBJ2-3; D not certain. Germline CDR1 is WNHNN and CDR2 is SYGVQD (reference sequence). This CDR3 has 12 amino acids. The V end was cut by 2 bases, the J end by 6 bases, with 6 bases between. The CDR3 reads CASSENTDTQYF. In DNA form, the CDR3 reads TGCGCCAGCAGTGAGAACACGGATACGCAGTATTTT.

The chain has TRBV5-6 and TRBJ2-3; TRBD2 matches at 9 bases. The CDR3 totals 16 residues. Germline V gives CDR1 SGHDT, CDR2 YYEEEE. Germline trimming cut 0 bases from V and 0 bases from J; bases unmatched to any gene: 2. The CDR3 loop reads CASSLVLAGSTDTQYF. The CDR3 coding sequence is TGTGCCAGCAGCTTGGTGCTAGCGGGGAGCACAGATACGCAGTATTTT.

The V gene is TRBV4-1, the J gene TRBJ2-3; 15 positions match TRBD2. Trimming cost V 2 bases and J 4 bases; bases outside gene matches: 4. The CDR3 totals 17 residues. CDR1 is MGHRA and CDR2 is YSYEKL in the germline V gene. This CDR3 reads CASSQQGLAGGPDTQYF. The DNA for the CDR3 is TGCGCCAGCAGCCAACAGGGACTAGCGGGGGGCCCAGATACGCAGTATTTT.

This clone occurred a few times. The V gene is TRBV18, the J gene TRBJ1-1; D uncertain. The germline gives CDR1 KGHSH, CDR2 LQKENI. The CDR3 extends over 15 amino acids. Trimming cost V 3 bases and J 6 bases, with 17 bases left between them. The chain's CDR3 is CASSPGGVELSEAFF. The CDR3 DNA follows: TGTGCCAGCTCACCGGGCGGGGTCGAGTTATCTGAAGCTTTCTTT.

This clone was observed a single time. This chain uses TRBV19 with TRBJ1-5, with 7 nucleotides matching TRBD1. V was clipped by 7 bases and J by 7 bases; unmatched bases: 10. This CDR3 is built from 14 residues. Germline assignment: CDR1 LNHDA and CDR2 SQIVND (reference sequence). CDR3 nucleotide sequence: TGTGCCAGTACCCAAGGAGGGGGCGGGCAGCCCCAGCATTTT. It specifies CASTQGGGGQPQHF.